The rows below give T cell receptor beta chains drawn from one sample of a study of cytomegalovirus exposure and HLA in healthy donors. Here immunoSEQ multiplex PCR was the method, and the copy in TCRdb shows in-frame clones only, minus some. The sample gives 110,000 to 150,000 clones, 80% of which show up once; around 4.4% is in the top ten. Sequencing used PBMCs. The receptors here all came from a man aged 35 to 55 in good health and CMV-seronegative. The CDR3 runs from the conserved cysteine through the conserved F or W. A D gene is named only where the DNA matches it firmly. Rows may omit the clone size; those that give it use once, few, many or a size class.

abundance: -
j_gene: TRBJ2-5
d_gene: TRBD1
v_gene: TRBV5-1
CDR3aa: CASSFGTDQETQYF
CDR3nt: TGCGCCAGCAGCTTCGGGACAGATCAAGAGACCCAGTACTTC

abundance: few
j_gene: TRBJ1-2
d_gene: TRBD1
v_gene: TRBV7-2
CDR3aa: CASRPTPVGTGVYGYTF
CDR3nt: TGTGCCAGCAGGCCGACGCCGGTAGGGACAGGTGTCTATGGCTACACCTTC

abundance: once
j_gene: TRBJ1-5
d_gene: -
v_gene: TRBV19
CDR3aa: CASSIFENQPQHF
CDR3nt: TGTGCCAGTAGTATCTTCGAGAATCAGCCCCAGCATTTT

abundance: -
j_gene: TRBJ1-5
d_gene: -
v_gene: TRBV12-5
CDR3aa: CASGSPGRSNQPQHF
CDR3nt: TGTGCTAGTGGTTCCCCAGGGAGGAGCAATCAGCCCCAGCATTTT

abundance: few
j_gene: TRBJ1-4
d_gene: TRBD1
v_gene: TRBV5-1
CDR3aa: CASSSSDRVEKLFF
CDR3nt: TGCGCCAGCAGCTCATCGGACAGGGTCGAAAAACTGTTTTTT

abundance: -
j_gene: TRBJ1-1
d_gene: TRBD1
v_gene: TRBV7-2
CDR3aa: CASSPGTANTEAFF
CDR3nt: TGTGCCAGCAGCCCAGGGACAGCGAACACTGAAGCTTTCTTT

abundance: -
j_gene: TRBJ1-2
d_gene: -
v_gene: TRBV7-9
CDR3aa: CASSLATPAGDGYTF
CDR3nt: TGTGCCAGCAGCTTAGCAACCCCCGCTGGAGATGGCTACACCTTC

abundance: -
j_gene: TRBJ2-7
d_gene: -
v_gene: TRBV28
CDR3aa: CASSLWPEGSEQYF
CDR3nt: TGTGCCAGCAGTCTGTGGCCGGAGGGAAGCGAGCAGTACTTC

abundance: -
j_gene: TRBJ1-5
d_gene: -
v_gene: TRBV9
CDR3aa: CASSVGQVNQPQHF
CDR3nt: TGTGCCAGCAGCGTAGGCCAGGTCAATCAGCCCCAGCATTTT

abundance: -
j_gene: TRBJ2-1
d_gene: TRBD1
v_gene: TRBV11-2
CDR3aa: CASSLPGGASGEQFF
CDR3nt: TGTGCCAGCAGCTTACCAGGGGGCGCATCAGGTGAGCAGTTCTTC

abundance: few
j_gene: TRBJ1-1
d_gene: -
v_gene: TRBV7-9
CDR3aa: CASSLTLANTEAFF
CDR3nt: TGTGCCAGCAGCTTGACCCTAGCGAACACTGAAGCTTTCTTT

abundance: -
j_gene: TRBJ1-4
d_gene: -
v_gene: TRBV19
CDR3aa: CASSRAVVNEKLFF
CDR3nt: TGTGCCAGTAGTAGGGCCGTCGTTAATGAAAAACTGTTTTTT

abundance: -
j_gene: TRBJ1-1
d_gene: -
v_gene: TRBV6-6
CDR3aa: CASTLTAGEAFF
CDR3nt: TGTGCCAGCACCTTGACGGCAGGGGAGGCTTTCTTT

abundance: -
j_gene: TRBJ2-7
d_gene: -
v_gene: TRBV29-1
CDR3aa: CSVEDLGASSYEQYF
CDR3nt: TGCAGCGTTGAAGATCTAGGGGCATCCTCCTACGAGCAGTACTTC

abundance: -
j_gene: TRBJ2-7
d_gene: TRBD1
v_gene: TRBV15
CDR3aa: CATSRDHGTGPYF
CDR3nt: TGTGCCACCAGCAGAGATCACGGGACAGGGCCGTACTTC

abundance: -
j_gene: TRBJ2-2
d_gene: TRBD1
v_gene: TRBV29-1
CDR3aa: CSVGQAFTGELFF
CDR3nt: TGCAGCGTGGGACAGGCCTTTACCGGGGAGCTGTTTTTT

abundance: -
j_gene: TRBJ1-1
d_gene: -
v_gene: TRBV28
CDR3aa: CASSSTGSGNTEAFF
CDR3nt: TGTGCCAGCAGTTCAACAGGGTCCGGGAACACTGAAGCTTTCTTT

abundance: -
j_gene: TRBJ2-3
d_gene: TRBD1
v_gene: TRBV4-2
CDR3aa: CASSREPPGTGGAPATDTQYF
CDR3nt: TGTGCCAGCAGCCGCGAACCCCCCGGGACAGGGGGCGCCCCGGCCACAGATACGCAGTATTTT

abundance: few
j_gene: TRBJ2-7
d_gene: TRBD1
v_gene: TRBV19
CDR3aa: CASSAGQGTSEQYF
CDR3nt: TGTGCCAGTAGTGCCGGACAGGGTACGAGCGAGCAGTACTTC

abundance: -
j_gene: TRBJ1-5
d_gene: -
v_gene: TRBV7-8
CDR3aa: CASSLGSTVSNQPQHF
CDR3nt: TGTGCCAGCAGCTTAGGGTCGACAGTTAGCAATCAGCCCCAGCATTTT

abundance: -
j_gene: TRBJ1-1
d_gene: TRBD1
v_gene: TRBV6-1
CDR3aa: CASSEGQGAAEAFF
CDR3nt: TGTGCCAGCAGTGAAGGTCAGGGGGCCGCTGAAGCTTTCTTT

abundance: -
j_gene: TRBJ1-1
d_gene: TRBD1
v_gene: TRBV5-1
CDR3aa: CASSLDDRGFTEAFF
CDR3nt: TGCGCCAGCAGCTTGGATGACAGGGGGTTCACTGAAGCTTTCTTT

abundance: few
j_gene: TRBJ1-1
d_gene: -
v_gene: TRBV5-1
CDR3aa: CASSSSTGAPEAFF
CDR3nt: TGCGCCAGCAGCTCATCCACGGGAGCACCTGAAGCTTTCTTT

abundance: -
j_gene: TRBJ2-7
d_gene: TRBD1
v_gene: TRBV2
CDR3aa: CASSYGTGAYEQYF
CDR3nt: TGTGCCAGCAGTTACGGGACAGGGGCCTACGAGCAGTACTTC

abundance: -
j_gene: TRBJ1-2
d_gene: TRBD1
v_gene: TRBV5-6
CDR3aa: CASSLPGQGAHGYTF
CDR3nt: TGTGCCAGCAGCCTTCCGGGACAGGGGGCCCATGGCTACACCTTC

abundance: -
j_gene: TRBJ2-1
d_gene: -
v_gene: TRBV13
CDR3aa: CASSAGTLSYNEQFF
CDR3nt: TGTGCCAGCAGCGCCGGGACACTCTCCTACAATGAGCAGTTCTTC

abundance: -
j_gene: TRBJ2-3
d_gene: TRBD2
v_gene: TRBV30
CDR3aa: CAWSVKAGGADTQYF
CDR3nt: TGTGCCTGGAGTGTAAAAGCGGGGGGCGCAGATACGCAGTATTTT

abundance: once
j_gene: TRBJ1-2
d_gene: TRBD1
v_gene: TRBV13
CDR3aa: CASSLTIGGGQANSNYGYTF
CDR3nt: TGTGCCAGCAGCCTCACGATTGGGGGGGGACAGGCCAATTCTAACTATGGCTACACCTTC

abundance: -
j_gene: TRBJ1-2
d_gene: TRBD1
v_gene: TRBV9
CDR3aa: CASTQTSGGQEGYTF
CDR3nt: TGTGCCAGCACTCAAACATCGGGGGGACAGGAGGGCTACACCTTC